This T cell receptor beta chain was recorded in a study of shared clonotypes between healthy human individuals. Naive CD8 populations comprised CD45RO-negative cells positively selected for CCR7, excluding terminally differentiated effector memory CD45RA+ cells. Produced via immunoSEQ multiplex PCR; TCRdb's table is partial and in-frame only. The table includes approximately 740,000 clones, 80% to 95% detected once. The CDR3 covers 15 residues. V lost 0 bases to trimming and J lost 6 bases; unmatched junction nucleotides: 3. Germline values: CDR1 LNHNV, CDR2 YYDKDF (reference sequence). The sequence was obtained from a man aged 30 to 45 in good health. The sequencing sample was made of naive CD8+ T cells sorted from blood. The V and J genes are TRBV15 and TRBJ2-1, with TRBD2 identical over 9 bases. The CDR3 is CATSRDRTSVNEQFF. Here the CDR3 DNA reads TGTGCCACCAGCAGAGATCGGACTAGCGTCAATGAGCAGTTCTTC.